The T cell receptor (beta chain) under discussion was sequenced for a study of cytomegalovirus exposure and HLA in healthy donors. Study-level results: The analysis excluded some indistinguishable V segments, including TRBV6-2 and TRBV6-3. Reports credit the classifier with highly specific, highly sensitive diagnosis of cytomegalovirus status.

Each donor's status was that of a healthy bone marrow donor. 13 Jbeta primers and 60 Vbeta primers were used for the PCR. Per the original data handling: There were around 78 million unique TCR beta chains by a later count, and approximately 10 million of them were shared. Some clones are missing from TCRdb's copy, which holds only in-frame ones; the method was immunoSEQ multiplex PCR. V, J and clone size reflect that table, while D and trimming were determined from the DNA. Of approximately 150,000 clones listed, 75% to 85% were seen once; the top ten hold roughly 5%. The length of the CDR3 is 16 residues. The V and J ends lost 4 bases and 3 bases respectively, with 15 bases between them. Germline CDR1 is SGHVS and CDR2 is FQNEAQ. Details on this clone: Its antigen is still unknown.

V and J are TRBV7-8 and TRBJ1-4; D possibly corresponds to TRBD1 (6 bases). This TCR came from a man aged 25 to 45 in good health and CMV-seronegative. Sequencing was done on a sample of PBMCs. The CDR3 protein is CASSSPRTDANEKLFF. The CDR3 coding sequence is TGTGCCAGCAGCTCCCCGCGGACAGACGCTAATGAAAAACTGTTTTTT. Full variable domain (missing parts from reference TRBV7-8 and TRBJ1-4): GAGVSQSPRYKVAKRGQDVALRCDPISGHVSLFWYQQALGQGPEFLTYFQNEAQLDKSGLPSDRFFAERPEGSVSTLKIQRTQQEDSAVYLCASSSPRTDANEKLFFGSGTQLSVL.